This is a list of T cell receptor beta chains from one sample in a study of T cell clonotyping in hematopoietic cell transplantation. Assay used: immunoSEQ multiplex PCR; TCRdb lists only in-frame clones, some missing. The sample lists about 45,000 clones; about 95% were seen once. Source material: peripheral blood mononuclear cells. The source is a woman aged 45-60 years in good health. Some clones in this sample may be carry-over from other donors' samples. Both conserved end residues are part of each CDR3. The order of the fields is V gene, J gene, clone size, D gene, CDR3 protein, CDR3 DNA. A D gene is named only where the DNA matches it firmly. Size values are once, few and many counts, or a class for expanded clones, and some rows have none.

TRBV28,TRBJ1-5,.,.,CASSPQGVNQPQHF,TGTGCCAGCAGTCCTCAGGGAGTAAATCAGCCCCAGCATTTT
TRBV6-1,TRBJ2-3,.,TRBD2,CASSTLAGVTDTQYF,TGTGCCAGCAGTACCCTAGCGGGAGTCACAGATACGCAGTATTTT
TRBV4-2,TRBJ1-1,.,.,CASSQDSTVGGPRAFF,TGTGCCAGCAGCCAAGACTCTACCGTCGGCGGCCCGAGGGCTTTCTTT
TRBV28,TRBJ1-3,once,TRBD1,CASSSEGTGFSGNTIYF,TGTGCCAGCAGTTCCGAGGGGACAGGGTTCTCTGGAAACACCATATATTTT
TRBV6-5,TRBJ1-1,.,.,CASLRGGRATEAFF,TGTGCCAGCTTGCGGGGGGGGAGGGCCACTGAAGCTTTCTTT
TRBV6-1,TRBJ1-1,few,.,CASIFMNTEAFF,TGTGCCAGCATATTCATGAACACTGAAGCTTTCTTT
TRBV9,TRBJ1-4,.,.,CASSVEVGEKLFF,TGTGCCAGCAGCGTAGAAGTGGGAGAAAAACTGTTTTTT
TRBV9,TRBJ2-2,.,TRBD2,CASTTRGAPNTGELFF,TGTGCCAGCACCACGCGGGGGGCTCCGAACACCGGGGAGCTGTTTTTT
TRBV10-3,TRBJ1-5,.,.,CAIMGEQPQHF,TGTGCCATCATGGGTGAACAGCCCCAGCATTTT
TRBV27,TRBJ1-5,.,.,CASSPGDGSNQPQHF,TGTGCCAGCAGTCCGGGGGACGGTAGCAATCAGCCCCAGCATTTT
TRBV5-6,TRBJ2-5,.,.,CASSLAEGVKETQYF,TGTGCCAGCAGCTTGGCCGAGGGGGTAAAAGAGACCCAGTACTTC
TRBV7-9,TRBJ1-2,.,.,CASSLAGQRHGYTF,TGTGCCAGCAGCTTAGCTGGACAGCGACATGGCTACACCTTC
TRBV5-6,TRBJ1-3,.,.,CASSLLGPSGNTIYF,TGTGCCAGCAGCTTGCTAGGGCCCTCTGGAAACACCATATATTTT
TRBV9,TRBJ2-2,.,.,CASSVDVTGELFF,TGTGCCAGCAGCGTAGATGTCACCGGGGAGCTGTTTTTT
TRBV7-8,TRBJ1-5,once,.,CASSPSSNQPQHF,TGTGCCAGCAGCCCGAGTAGCAATCAGCCCCAGCATTTT
TRBV6-5,TRBJ2-7,.,TRBD1,CASSYHDRGPYEQYF,TGTGCCAGCAGTTACCACGACAGGGGGCCTTACGAGCAGTACTTC
TRBV6-1,TRBJ2-5,.,TRBD2,CASNLRGGPETQYF,TGTGCCAGCAACTTGCGGGGGGGCCCGGAGACCCAGTACTTC
TRBV6-6,TRBJ1-1,.,.,CASRDGGGRNTEAFF,TGTGCCAGCAGGGATGGGGGGGGCAGAAACACTGAAGCTTTCTTT
TRBV11-2,TRBJ1-6,.,.,CASSLGPYNSPLHF,TGTGCCAGCAGCTTAGGTCCTTATAATTCACCCCTCCACTTT
TRBV5-4,TRBJ2-2,.,.,CASSLGPPGELFF,TGTGCCAGCAGCTTGGGGCCTCCCGGGGAGCTGTTTTTT
TRBV5-4,TRBJ1-1,.,.,CASSPRTVGTEAFF,TGTGCCAGCAGCCCAAGGACAGTCGGCACTGAAGCTTTCTTT
TRBV2,TRBJ1-3,.,TRBD1,CASSELDRAGNTIYF,TGTGCCAGCAGTGAACTGGACAGGGCTGGAAACACCATATATTTT
TRBV2,TRBJ1-2,few,.,CATSGRNYGYTF,TGTGCCACCTCGGGGCGTAACTATGGCTACACCTTC